This TCR beta chain was found in a study of early T cells in non-severe SARS-CoV-2 infection. At the level of the study: Bulk RNA taken from unsorted whole blood was sequenced, leaving chains unpaired.

TCRdb re-analysed the 5' RACE reads in MiXCR, keeping a single row per CDR3 protein. The data show nearly 45,000 distinct CDR3 sequences, 9.5% to 13% seen once. This clonotype has ten or more counts. The sample comprised whole blood. The receptor was derived from an adult who was a healthcare worker with PCR-confirmed SARS-CoV-2 infection or an uninfected control (not recorded which).

The CDR3 region has the DNA TGTGCCAGCAGTTTAGTCAGTCGGAGCTCCTACGAGCAGTACTTC. Translated: CASSLVSRSSYEQYF. The chain combines TRBV28 with TRBJ2-7; unclear D gene. The V gene's germline CDR1 is MDHEN and CDR2 SYDVKM. Trimming removed 2 bases at V and 0 bases at J, with 11 bases between. CDR3 size: 15 residues.